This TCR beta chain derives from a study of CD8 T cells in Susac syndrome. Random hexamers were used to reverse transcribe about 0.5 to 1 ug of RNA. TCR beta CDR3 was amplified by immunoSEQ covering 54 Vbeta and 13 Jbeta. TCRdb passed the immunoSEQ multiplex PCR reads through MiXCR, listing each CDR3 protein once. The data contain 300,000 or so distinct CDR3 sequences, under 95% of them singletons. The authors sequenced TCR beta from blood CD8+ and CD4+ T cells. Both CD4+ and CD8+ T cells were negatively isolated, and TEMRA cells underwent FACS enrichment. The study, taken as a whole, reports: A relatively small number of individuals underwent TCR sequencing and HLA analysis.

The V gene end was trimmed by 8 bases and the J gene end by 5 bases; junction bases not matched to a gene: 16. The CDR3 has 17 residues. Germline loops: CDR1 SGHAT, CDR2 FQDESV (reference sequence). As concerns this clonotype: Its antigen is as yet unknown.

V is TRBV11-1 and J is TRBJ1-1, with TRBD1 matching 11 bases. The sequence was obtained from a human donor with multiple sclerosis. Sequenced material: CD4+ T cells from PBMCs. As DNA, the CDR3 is TGTGCCAGCTTGCCGGACAGGGGGCTCTGGAAAAATACTGAAGCTTTCTTT. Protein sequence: CASLPDRGLWKNTEAFF.